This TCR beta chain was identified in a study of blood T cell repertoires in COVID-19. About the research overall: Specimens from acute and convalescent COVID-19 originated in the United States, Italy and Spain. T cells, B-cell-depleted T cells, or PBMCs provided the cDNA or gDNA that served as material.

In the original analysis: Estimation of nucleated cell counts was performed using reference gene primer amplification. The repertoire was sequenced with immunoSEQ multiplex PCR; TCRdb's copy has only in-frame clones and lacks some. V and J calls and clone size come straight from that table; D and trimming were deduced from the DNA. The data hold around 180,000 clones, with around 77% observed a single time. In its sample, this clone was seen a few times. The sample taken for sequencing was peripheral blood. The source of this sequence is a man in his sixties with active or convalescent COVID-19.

The CDR3 spells CASRRTVNEKLFF. DNA of the CDR3: TGTGCCAGCAGACGGACAGTTAATGAAAAACTGTTTTTT. The chain is built from TRBV28 and TRBJ1-4; weak D call: TRBD1 (6 bases). The V and J ends lost 6 bases and 4 bases respectively, with 9 bases between them. The CDR3 has 13 amino acids. Germline CDR1 is MDHEN and CDR2 is SYDVKM. The entire variable domain, with the rest obtained from reference TRBV28 and TRBJ1-4, is as follows: DVKVTQSSRYLVKRTGEKVFLECVQDMDHENMFWYRQDPGLGLRLIYFSYDVKMKEKGDIPEGYSVSREKKERFSLILESASTNQTSMYLCASRRTVNEKLFFGSGTQLSVL.